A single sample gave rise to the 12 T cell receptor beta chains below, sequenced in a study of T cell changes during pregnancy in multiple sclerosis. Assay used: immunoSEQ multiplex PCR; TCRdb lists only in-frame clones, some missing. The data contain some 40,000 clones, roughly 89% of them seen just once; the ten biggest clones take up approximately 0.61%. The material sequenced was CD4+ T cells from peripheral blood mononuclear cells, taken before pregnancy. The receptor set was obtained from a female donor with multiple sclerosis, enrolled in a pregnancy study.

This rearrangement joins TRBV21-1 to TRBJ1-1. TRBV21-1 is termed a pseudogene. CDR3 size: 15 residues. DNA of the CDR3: TGTGCCAGCAGCAGTCCCCCAGAATCAGGTCGGGGAGCTTTCTTT. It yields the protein CASSSPPESGRGAFF.

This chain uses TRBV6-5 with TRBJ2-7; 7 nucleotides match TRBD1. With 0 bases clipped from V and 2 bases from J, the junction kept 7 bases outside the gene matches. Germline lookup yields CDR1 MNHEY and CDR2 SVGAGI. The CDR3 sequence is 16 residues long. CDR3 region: CASSYSPGQTPYEQYF. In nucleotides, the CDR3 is TGTGCCAGCAGTTACTCGCCGGGACAGACTCCCTACGAGCAGTACTTC.

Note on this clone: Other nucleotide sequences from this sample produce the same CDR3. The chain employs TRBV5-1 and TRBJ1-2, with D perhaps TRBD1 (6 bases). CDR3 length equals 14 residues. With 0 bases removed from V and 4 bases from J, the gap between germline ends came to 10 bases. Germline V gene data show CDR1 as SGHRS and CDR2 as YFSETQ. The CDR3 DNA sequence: TGCGCCAGCAGCTTGGGACAGGCGCTCTATGGCTACACCTTC. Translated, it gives CASSLGQALYGYTF.

The CDR3 sequence is CASSRGQGYYGYTF. The CDR3 region has the DNA TGTGCCAGCAGTCGCGGACAGGGGTACTATGGCTACACCTTC. The chain joins TRBV6-5 to TRBJ1-2; 9 bases line up with TRBD1. The CDR3 sequence is 14 residues long. Germline CDR1 and CDR2: MNHEY and SVGAGI. The junction had 4 bases not matched to a gene; V was cut back by 5 bases and J by 3 bases.

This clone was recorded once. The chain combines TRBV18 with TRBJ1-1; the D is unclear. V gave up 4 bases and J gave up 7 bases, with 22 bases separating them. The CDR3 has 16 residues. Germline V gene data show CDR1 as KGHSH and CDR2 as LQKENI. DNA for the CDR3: TGTGCCAGCTCACTCTCGTCAGGAATAGTTGCGGGTGAAGCTTTCTTT. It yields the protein CASSLSSGIVAGEAFF. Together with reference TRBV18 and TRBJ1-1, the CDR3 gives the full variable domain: NAGVMQNPRHLVRRRGQEARLRCSPMKGHSHVYWYRQLPEEGLKFMVYLQKENIIDESGMPKERFSAEFPKEGPSILRIQQVVRGDSAAYFCASSLSSGIVAGEAFFGQGTRLTVV.

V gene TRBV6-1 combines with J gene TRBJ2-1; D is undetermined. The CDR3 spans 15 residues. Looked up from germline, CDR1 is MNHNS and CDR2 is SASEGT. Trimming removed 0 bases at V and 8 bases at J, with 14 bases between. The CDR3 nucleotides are TGTGCCAGCAGTGAAGCCAACAGTTTTCTCGATGAGCAGTTCTTC. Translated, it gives CASSEANSFLDEQFF.

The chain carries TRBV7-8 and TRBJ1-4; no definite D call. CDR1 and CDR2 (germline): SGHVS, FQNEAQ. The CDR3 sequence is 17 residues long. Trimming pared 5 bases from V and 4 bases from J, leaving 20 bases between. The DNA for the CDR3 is TGTGCCAGCAGCCCCACCGGGGATCGGGAGTTTAATGAAAAACTGTTTTTT. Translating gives CASSPTGDREFNEKLFF. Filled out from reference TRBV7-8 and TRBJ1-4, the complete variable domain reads GAGVSQSPRYKVAKRGQDVALRCDPISGHVSLFWYQQALGQGPEFLTYFQNEAQLDKSGLPSDRFFAERPEGSVSTLKIQRTQQEDSAVYLCASSPTGDREFNEKLFFGSGTQLSVL.

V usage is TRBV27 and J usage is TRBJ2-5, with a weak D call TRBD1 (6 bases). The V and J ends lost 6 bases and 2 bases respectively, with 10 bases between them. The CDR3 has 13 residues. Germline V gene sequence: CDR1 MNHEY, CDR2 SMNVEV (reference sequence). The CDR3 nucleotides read TGTGCCAGCAGCGGGGACACACAAGAGACCCAGTACTTC. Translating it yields CASSGDTQETQYF.

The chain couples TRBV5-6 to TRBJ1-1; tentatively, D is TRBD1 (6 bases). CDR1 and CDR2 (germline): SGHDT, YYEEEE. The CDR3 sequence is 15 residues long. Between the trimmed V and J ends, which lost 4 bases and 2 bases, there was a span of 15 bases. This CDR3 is CASSLLGQPNTEAFF. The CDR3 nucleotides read TGTGCCAGCAGCCTTTTAGGACAGCCTAACACTGAAGCTTTCTTT.

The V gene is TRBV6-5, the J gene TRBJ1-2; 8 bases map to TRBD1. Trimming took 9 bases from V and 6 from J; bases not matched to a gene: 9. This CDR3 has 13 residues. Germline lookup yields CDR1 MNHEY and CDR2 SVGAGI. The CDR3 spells CASNDRGIDGYTF. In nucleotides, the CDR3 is TGTGCCAGTAATGACAGGGGAATTGATGGCTACACCTTC.

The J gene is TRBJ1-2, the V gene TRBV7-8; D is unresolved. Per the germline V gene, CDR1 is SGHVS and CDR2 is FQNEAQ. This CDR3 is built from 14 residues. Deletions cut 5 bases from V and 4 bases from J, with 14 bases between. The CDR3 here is CASSPAGSSYGYTF. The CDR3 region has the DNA TGTGCCAGCAGCCCCGCAGGTTCCTCCTATGGCTACACCTTC.

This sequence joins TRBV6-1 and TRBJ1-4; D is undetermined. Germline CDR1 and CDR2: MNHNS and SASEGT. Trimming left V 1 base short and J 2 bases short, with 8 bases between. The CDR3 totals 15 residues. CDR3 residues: CASSEGHNTNEKLFF. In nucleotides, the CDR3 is TGTGCCAGCAGTGAAGGGCACAATACTAATGAAAAACTGTTTTTT.